This TCR beta chain comes out of a study of early T cells in non-severe SARS-CoV-2 infection. Overall study: With bulk RNA from unsorted whole blood as input, sequencing yielded unpaired chains.

At least ten counts were recorded for this clonotype. TCRdb called the 5' RACE reads again in MiXCR, with one record for every CDR3 protein. Altogether 60,000 to 75,000 distinct CDR3 sequences are present, over 10% being singletons, with the ten largest covering roughly 5.7%. The ends were cut back, 2 bases at V and 4 bases at J, with 8 bases in the middle. The germline V gene encodes CDR1 MNHNS and CDR2 SASEGT. CDR3 length equals 14 residues. The sample was whole blood, taken at baseline. This receptor was taken from an adult who was a healthcare worker with PCR-confirmed SARS-CoV-2 infection or an uninfected control (not recorded which). V and J are TRBV6-1 and TRBJ2-2; D might be TRBD1 or TRBD2, each matching 5 bases. CDR3 amino acids: CASSELRGTGELFF. In DNA form, the CDR3 reads TGTGCCAGCAGTGAACTGAGGGGCACCGGGGAGCTGTTTTTT.